Below, 26 T cell receptor beta chains from the same sample are listed, as sequenced in a study of T cell changes during pregnancy in multiple sclerosis. Profiling relied on immunoSEQ multiplex PCR, and the TCRdb table lists in-frame clones only, not all of them. The sample holds 40,000 to 60,000 clones, approximately 90% seen once. Material: CD4+ T cells from peripheral blood mononuclear cells, obtained after pregnancy. All receptors come from a female donor with multiple sclerosis, enrolled in a pregnancy study.

The V call is TRBV5-1, the J call TRBJ2-3; 11 bases are a match to TRBD2. There are 17 residues in the CDR3. Germline V gives CDR1 SGHRS, CDR2 YFSETQ. Trimming took 0 bases from V and 4 from J; bases not matched to a gene: 7. The CDR3, as DNA: TGCGCCAGCAGCTTGGAGGGTAGTAGCGGGAGGGCAGATACGCAGTATTTT. It is translated as CASSLEGSSGRADTQYF.

The chain employs TRBV10-3 and TRBJ2-7, with 13 bases that match TRBD2. The CDR3 is 16 amino acids. The germline gives CDR1 ENHRY, CDR2 SYGVKD. J was trimmed by 5 bases and V by 1 base; bases with no gene match: 5. The CDR3 is CAISEWTSGSGDEQYF. For the CDR3, the DNA is TGTGCCATCAGTGAGTGGACTAGCGGGAGTGGCGACGAGCAGTACTTC.

In this sample, this clone turned up a few times. J is TRBJ2-7 and V is TRBV2, with 12 bases identical to TRBD2. The CDR3 has 17 amino acids. V was clipped by 6 bases and J by 0 bases; unmatched bases: 9. Per the germline V gene, CDR1 is SNHLY and CDR2 is FYNNEI. This CDR3 reads CASRRTSGASSSYEQYF. The CDR3 bases are TGTGCCAGCAGAAGGACTAGCGGGGCCTCTAGCTCCTACGAGCAGTACTTC.

This chain links TRBV27 with TRBJ2-7; TRBD1 agrees at 7 bases. The CDR3 is made up of 15 amino acids. V trimming: 3 bases; J trimming: 3 bases; junction bases outside the gene matches: 8. Germline loops: CDR1 MNHEY, CDR2 SMNVEV (reference sequence). The CDR3 DNA reads as TGTGCCAGCAGTTTCCTCGGACAGGCCCACTACGAGCAGTACTTC. This encodes CASSFLGQAHYEQYF.

The genes are TRBV7-2 and TRBJ2-6, with 11 bases that match TRBD2. The V gene end was trimmed by 4 bases and the J gene end by 1 base; junction bases not matched to a gene: 9. In germline, CDR1 is SGHTA, CDR2 FQGNSA. The CDR3 is 19 residues long. The CDR3 spells CASSSQPGTSGSGANVLTF. The CDR3 nucleotides read TGTGCCAGCAGCTCACAACCCGGGACTAGCGGATCTGGGGCCAACGTCCTGACTTTC.

This chain joins TRBV10-3 and TRBJ2-3, with D perhaps matching TRBD1 (5 bases). The CDR3 spans 11 residues. Germline lookup yields CDR1 ENHRY and CDR2 SYGVKD. V shed 4 bases and J shed 8 bases, with 7 bases lying between them. The CDR3: CAISVQGTQYF. As DNA, the CDR3 is TGTGCCATCAGTGTTCAGGGTACGCAGTATTTT.

The V gene is TRBV6-1, the J gene TRBJ2-2, with TRBD2 identical over 8 bases. Germline CDR1 and CDR2: MNHNS and SASEGT. The CDR3 is 16 residues long. V gave up 2 bases and J gave up 6 bases; unmatched junction bases: 8. Written as DNA, the CDR3 is TGTGCCAGCAGTGAACGCCCGGCGGGAGGAGCCGGGGAGCTGTTTTTT. Translating gives CASSERPAGGAGELFF.

The chain links TRBV5-4 to TRBJ2-5; 8 bases match TRBD1. The germline CDR1 and CDR2 sequences are SGHNT and YYREEE (reference sequence). CDR3 length: 12 residues. With 4 bases clipped from V and 11 bases from J, the junction kept 7 bases outside the gene matches. The CDR3 is CASSRQGWEQYF. The CDR3 nucleotides are TGTGCCAGCAGCCGACAGGGGTGGGAGCAGTACTTC.

The rearrangement links TRBV14 to TRBJ2-7, with D uncertain. The germline CDR1 and CDR2 sequences are SGHDN and FVKESK. V was clipped by 1 base and J by 5 bases, with 6 bases between them. The CDR3 loop spans 12 amino acids. This CDR3 reads CASSQVRDEQYF. CDR3 DNA: TGTGCCAGCAGCCAAGTTCGCGACGAGCAGTACTTC.

The chain employs TRBV6-1 and TRBJ2-7; D may be TRBD2 (6 bases). Trimming shortened V by 6 bases and J by 0 bases, and 15 bases separated the two germline ends. The CDR3 is made up of 15 amino acids. CDR1 is MNHNS, CDR2 SASEGT, per germline. CDR3 sequence (DNA): TGTGCCAGCAGGGCACTCGCGGGGAGCTCCTACGAGCAGTACTTC. Translation gives CASRALAGSSYEQYF.

The chain combines TRBV6-5 with TRBJ2-3, with TRBD2 as a possible D gene (5 bases). Germline assignment: CDR1 MNHEY and CDR2 SVGAGI. V was shortened by 8 bases and J by 7 bases, with 19 bases between the two germline ends. The CDR3 runs to 14 residues. The CDR3: CASGPKGAVHTQYF. CDR3 sequence (DNA): TGTGCCAGCGGACCAAAAGGAGCGGTTCATACGCAGTATTTT.

This chain connects TRBV30 to TRBJ2-7; 9 bases agree with TRBD1. Germline lookup yields CDR1 GTSNPN and CDR2 SVGIG (reference sequence). The CDR3 runs to 13 residues. J gave up 6 bases and V 3 bases, and 6 bases lay outside the gene matches. This CDR3 is CAWRETGGGEQYF. CDR3 DNA sequence: TGTGCCTGGAGGGAAACAGGGGGCGGCGAGCAGTACTTC.

This sequence joins TRBV4-3 and TRBJ2-5, with TRBD1 matching over 7 bases. The CDR3 length is 14 residues. In germline, CDR1 is LGHNA, CDR2 YSLEER. J lost 4 bases, V lost 1 base, and 3 bases had no gene match. The CDR3 coding sequence is TGCGCCAGCAGCCAAGGACAGGGTGGAGAGACCCAGTACTTC. Protein: CASSQGQGGETQYF.

J is TRBJ2-7 and V is TRBV7-6; 9 positions agree with TRBD1. CDR3 size: 15 residues. Per germline, CDR1 SGHVS and CDR2 FNYEAQ. Trimming took 5 bases from V and 4 from J; bases not matched to a gene: 9. Here the CDR3 DNA reads TGTGCCAGCAGCCTGGGACAGGGTGGGGGATACGAGCAGTACTTC. This codes for CASSLGQGGGYEQYF.

The table lists this clone with a count of one. The J gene is TRBJ2-1, the V gene TRBV5-1, with D possibly matching TRBD2 (6 bases). The CDR3 is made up of 14 amino acids. V lost 6 bases, J lost 0 bases, and 10 bases lay in between. Germline CDR1 is SGHRS and CDR2 is YFSETQ. CDR3 residues: CASTAGSSYNEQFF. The DNA for the CDR3 is TGCGCCAGCACCGCGGGAAGCTCCTACAATGAGCAGTTCTTC.

The chain couples TRBV28 to TRBJ2-6, with D possibly matching TRBD1 (6 bases). The ends were cut back, 5 bases at V and 0 bases at J, with 17 bases in the middle. The length of the CDR3 is 18 residues. The V gene's germline CDR1 is MDHEN and CDR2 SYDVKM. The CDR3 bases are TGTGCCAGCAGTGCGCCGGGACAACCTATCTCTGGGGCCAACGTCCTGACTTTC. It encodes CASSAPGQPISGANVLTF.

The chain combines TRBV27 with TRBJ2-3; 9 positions match TRBD2. The ends lost 3 bases at V and 3 bases at J; junction bases unmatched: 4. CDR1 and CDR2 (germline): MNHEY, SMNVEV (reference sequence). This CDR3 is built from 15 residues. CDR3 in DNA: TGTGCCAGCAGTTTCTATCTAGCGGGGACAGATACGCAGTATTTT. This translates into CASSFYLAGTDTQYF.

The gene calls are TRBV7-2 and TRBJ2-1; D possibly corresponds to TRBD1 (6 bases). The V gene's germline CDR1 is SGHTA and CDR2 FQGNSA. The CDR3 has 15 residues. Trimming removed 7 bases from V and 5 bases from J, with 18 bases in between. The CDR3 reads CASTYQWTADNEQFF. The CDR3 region has the DNA TGTGCCAGCACCTACCAGTGGACAGCAGACAATGAGCAGTTCTTC.

The rearrangement links TRBV28 to TRBJ2-3, with 15 bases fitting TRBD2. V shed 6 bases, J shed 3 bases, and the junction held 7 bases outside the gene matches. The V gene's germline CDR1 is MDHEN and CDR2 SYDVKM. The CDR3 is 17 residues long. CDR3 amino acids: CASSPRGTSGRTDTQYF. As DNA, the CDR3 is TGTGCCAGCAGCCCCCGAGGGACTAGCGGGAGGACAGATACGCAGTATTTT.

The chain uses TRBV5-1 and TRBJ2-7, with 9 positions matching TRBD1. The V gene end was trimmed by 3 bases and the J gene end by 4 bases; junction bases not matched to a gene: 8. In germline, CDR1 is SGHRS, CDR2 YFSETQ. The CDR3 has 15 amino acids. The CDR3 DNA reads TGCGCCAGCAGCTCAACAGGGGGCCCGGCGTACGAGCAGTACTTC. It encodes CASSSTGGPAYEQYF.

The V gene is TRBV5-6, the J gene TRBJ2-1; TRBD2 matches at 7 bases. Trimming at V came to 0 bases and at J to 6 bases, leaving 6 bases not matched to a gene. The germline CDR1 and CDR2 sequences are SGHDT and YYEEEE. The CDR3 extends over 15 amino acids. The CDR3 nucleotides are TGTGCCAGCAGCTTGGCGGGGGGACCTCGCAATGAGCAGTTCTTC. Translating gives CASSLAGGPRNEQFF. The full variable domain, rest sourced from reference TRBV5-6 and TRBJ2-1, is DAGVTQSPTHLIKTRGQQVTLRCSPKSGHDTVSWYQQALGQGPQFIFQYYEEEERQRGNFPDRFSGHQFPNYSSELNVNALLLGDSALYLCASSLAGGPRNEQFFGPGTRLTVL.

The rearrangement uses TRBV7-9 and TRBJ1-5; D is unresolved. The V end lost 5 bases, the J end lost 0 bases, and 8 bases lay between the germline ends. The CDR3 extends over 14 amino acids. The V gene's germline CDR1 is SEHNR and CDR2 FQNEAQ (reference sequence). In DNA, the CDR3 is TGTGCCAGCAGCGAGATACTTAGCAATCAGCCCCAGCATTTT. Residues: CASSEILSNQPQHF.

The chain combines TRBV5-4 with TRBJ1-1, with TRBD1 matching 8 bases. Germline V CDR1 and CDR2: SGHNT, YYREEE (reference sequence). The CDR3 extends over 15 amino acids. With 5 bases clipped from V and 6 bases from J, the junction kept 12 bases outside the gene matches. The CDR3 region is CASRRGQGRDPEAFF. The CDR3 region has the DNA TGTGCCAGCAGGAGAGGACAGGGCAGGGATCCTGAAGCTTTCTTT.

The genes are TRBV18 and TRBJ2-7, with a possible D match to TRBD1 (6 bases). The V gene's germline CDR1 is KGHSH and CDR2 LQKENI. The V and J ends lost 4 bases and 6 bases respectively, with 16 bases between them. This CDR3 has 14 amino acids. Written as DNA, the CDR3 is TGTGCCAGCTCACAAAATAACAGGGTAGGCGAGCAGTACTTC. Protein sequence: CASSQNNRVGEQYF.

This sequence joins TRBV12-5 and TRBJ1-5, with 8 bases fitting TRBD1. Trimming cost V 1 base and J 5 bases; bases outside gene matches: 7. This CDR3 has 16 residues. Germline CDR1 is LGHNT and CDR2 is FRNRAP. The DNA of the CDR3 is TGTGCTAGTGGTTTGGACAGGGGGATAGGGGATCAGCCCCAGCATTTT. This gives the protein CASGLDRGIGDQPQHF.

The rearrangement joins TRBV28 to TRBJ2-5, with D tentatively TRBD1 (7 bases). With 8 bases removed from V and 5 bases from J, the gap between germline ends came to 21 bases. This CDR3 has 15 amino acids. CDR1 MDHEN and CDR2 SYDVKM come from the germline V gene. CDR3 region: CASGHQGGPRETQYF. In DNA form, the CDR3 reads TGTGCCAGCGGCCATCAGGGGGGCCCTCGGGAGACCCAGTACTTC.